A single sample is the source of the 26 T cell receptor beta chains below, sequenced in a study of T cells expressing NK-cell markers. No DNA is given; TCRdb re-called the 5' RACE reads and lists each CDR3 protein once. The listing contains about 170,000 distinct CDR3 sequences. The source material was blood T cells: a sorted CD56 or NKG2C T cell subset, CD4+ or CD8+ T cells, or bulk PBMC T cells (not recorded which). These receptors all stem from a man aged 18 to 69 in good health.

This chain connects TRBV29-1 to TRBJ2-5. Per the germline V gene, CDR1 is SQVTM and CDR2 is ANQGSEA. The CDR3 spans 14 residues. CDR3 region: CSVEEHGNQETQYF.

The CDR3 region is CASSVVGQGANTGELFF. The chain uses TRBV9 and TRBJ2-2; TCRdb's D gene call, TRBD1, goes unchecked for lack of DNA. Germline V gives CDR1 SGDLS, CDR2 YYNGEE. The CDR3 is 17 residues long.

The V call is TRBV6-5, the J call TRBJ1-1; the D call from TCRdb, TRBD1, cannot be confirmed without DNA. The V gene's germline CDR1 is MNHEY and CDR2 SVGAGI. CDR3 length equals 16 residues. The CDR3: CASSYTPGKGNTEAFF.

V is TRBV6-1 and J is TRBJ2-2; the TCRdb D gene call, TRBD2, has no DNA to confirm it. In germline, CDR1 is MNHNS, CDR2 SASEGT. The CDR3 loop spans 14 amino acids. This chain's CDR3 is CASSRTSGPGELFF.

This chain uses TRBV12-3 or TRBV12-4 with TRBJ2-1. The CDR3 has 12 residues. CDR3 in amino acids: CASSQRWNEQFF.

The rearrangement joins TRBV24-1 to TRBJ2-7; TCRdb's D call of TRBD1 is untestable without DNA. The CDR3 spans 11 residues. Germline values: CDR1 KGHDR, CDR2 SFDVKD. The CDR3 loop is CATSPGGEQYF.

The chain employs TRBV6-2 or TRBV6-3 and TRBJ2-7; as DNA is missing, the TRBD2 call by TCRdb cannot be tested. The CDR3 covers 14 residues. Germline CDR1 and CDR2: MNHEY and SVGEGT. The CDR3 is CATLGGKSSYEQYF.

The chain joins TRBV6-4 to TRBJ2-1; checking the TCRdb D call of TRBD2 is not possible without DNA. Germline V gene sequence: CDR1 MRHNA, CDR2 SNTAGT. CDR3 size: 18 residues. CDR3 sequence: CASSARLAGAVSYNEQFF.

The V call is TRBV7-9, the J call TRBJ2-7; the D call from TCRdb, TRBD1, cannot be confirmed without DNA. CDR3 length: 13 amino acids. Germline values: CDR1 SEHNR, CDR2 FQNEAQ (reference sequence). CDR3 sequence reads: CAADQGPGYEQYF.

The chain recombines TRBV7-9 with TRBJ2-1. Per germline, CDR1 SEHNR and CDR2 FQNEAQ (reference sequence). The CDR3 covers 12 residues. The CDR3: CASSLDSYEQFF.

The CDR3 loop reads CASSDSSGGRNEQFF. This chain joins TRBV6-4 and TRBJ2-1; the D call from TCRdb, TRBD2, cannot be confirmed without DNA. In germline, CDR1 is MRHNA, CDR2 SNTAGT. The CDR3 spans 15 residues.

The chain uses TRBV19 and TRBJ2-1; lacking DNA, the TRBD2 call made by TCRdb goes unchecked. The germline CDR1 and CDR2 sequences are LNHDA and SQIVND (reference sequence). This CDR3 is built from 17 residues. The CDR3 loop is CASSITSGGATYNEQFF.

This sequence joins TRBV7-9 and TRBJ2-7; lacking DNA, the TRBD1 call made by TCRdb goes unchecked. The CDR3 loop spans 14 amino acids. Germline-derived CDR1 and CDR2 are SEHNR and FQNEAQ (reference sequence). The CDR3 sequence: CASSPADKTYEQYF. The full variable domain, rest sourced from reference TRBV7-9 and TRBJ2-7, is DTGVSQNPRHKITKRGQNVTFRCDPISEHNRLYWYRQTLGQGPEFLTYFQNEAQLEKSRLLSDRFSAERPKGSFSTLEIQRTEQGDSAMYLCASSPADKTYEQYFGPGTRLTVT.

The rearrangement uses TRBV27 and TRBJ1-6; TCRdb returns TRBD1, unconfirmable since there is no DNA. The CDR3 is 15 residues long. The V gene's germline CDR1 is MNHEY and CDR2 SMNVEV (reference sequence). CDR3 sequence: CASSLSGRGRSPLHF.

The chain uses TRBV12-3 or TRBV12-4 and TRBJ2-2; the D call of TRBD1 rests on TCRdb alone, since no DNA is present to check it. The length of the CDR3 is 15 residues. This CDR3 reads CASRPGRDNTGELFF.

The chain combines TRBV5-1 with TRBJ1-1; TCRdb names TRBD1, which stays unverified in the absence of DNA. The CDR3 spans 14 residues. CDR1 SGHRS and CDR2 YFSETQ come from the germline V gene. The CDR3 sequence: CASSPENGGTEAFF.

V is TRBV25-1 and J is TRBJ2-1; TCRdb gives TRBD2 as the D gene, but with no DNA this cannot be confirmed. The CDR3 has 15 amino acids. Germline V gene lookup returns CDR1 MGHDK and CDR2 SYGVNS. The CDR3 spells CASSSGPLAGNEQFF.

The gene calls are TRBV15 and TRBJ2-1; TCRdb's assignment of TRBD1 cannot be checked, as there is no DNA. The V gene's germline CDR1 is LNHNV and CDR2 YYDKDF (reference sequence). The CDR3 covers 16 residues. Here the CDR3 reads CATSSDRDRGVNEQFF.

The gene calls are TRBV6-5 and TRBJ2-7; TCRdb lists TRBD1, though no DNA is available to test this call. The CDR3 contains 17 residues. CDR1 MNHEY and CDR2 SVGAGI come from the germline V gene. The CDR3 is CASSYDLPGQGFYEQYF.

V and J are TRBV7-2 and TRBJ2-7; TCRdb returns TRBD1, unconfirmable since there is no DNA. The germline gives CDR1 SGHTA, CDR2 FQGNSA. The CDR3 contains 13 residues. This CDR3 is CASSFLTDYEQYF.

The rearrangement links TRBV7-9 to TRBJ2-1; as DNA is missing, the TRBD1 call by TCRdb cannot be tested. Germline CDR1 and CDR2: SEHNR and FQNEAQ (reference sequence). The CDR3 totals 12 residues. The CDR3 here is CASTVGADEQFF.

The CDR3 loop reads CASSGPRGPYEQYF. The chain couples TRBV5-6 to TRBJ2-7; absent DNA, TCRdb's TRBD1 call cannot be checked. CDR1 SGHDT and CDR2 YYEEEE come from the germline V gene. This CDR3 is 14 amino acids long.

The CDR3 sequence is CASRTGGPQPQHF. The rearrangement links TRBV19 to TRBJ1-5; TCRdb's D call, TRBD1, is unchecked because there is no DNA. CDR1 is LNHDA, CDR2 SQIVND, per germline (reference sequence). This CDR3 has 13 amino acids.

The chain is built from TRBV20-1 and TRBJ2-1; TCRdb outputs TRBD1, but without DNA this stays unchecked. Germline-derived CDR1 and CDR2 are DFQATT and SNEGSKA (reference sequence). The CDR3 sequence is 16 residues long. The CDR3 is CSVASWTGGMYNEQFF.

V gene TRBV24-1 combines with J gene TRBJ2-2; lacking DNA, the TRBD1 call made by TCRdb goes unchecked. This CDR3 is 16 amino acids long. Germline V gives CDR1 KGHDR, CDR2 SFDVKD. The CDR3 here is CATSDLGATNTGELFF.

The chain carries TRBV14 and TRBJ2-6; TCRdb gives TRBD2 as the D gene, but with no DNA this cannot be confirmed. CDR3 size: 18 residues. Germline V gene sequence: CDR1 SGHDN, CDR2 FVKESK. Here the CDR3 reads CASSQDPGYRAGANVLTF. Variable domain in full (rest from reference TRBV14 and TRBJ2-6): EAGVTQFPSHSVIEKGQTVTLRCDPISGHDNLYWYRRVMGKEIKFLLHFVKESKQDESGMPNNRFLAERTGGTYSTLKVQPAELEDSGVYFCASSQDPGYRAGANVLTFGAGSRLTVL.